The next 28 T cell receptor beta chains were all read from a single sample in a study of blood T cell repertoires in COVID-19. This table comes from immunoSEQ multiplex PCR, and its TCRdb copy is limited to in-frame clones, with some not included. The sample consists of roughly 190,000 clones, about nine tenths of them appearing once. Sequencing was performed on peripheral blood. Receptor source: a young man with acute or convalescent COVID-19.

The chain is built from TRBV10-2 and TRBJ2-1, with D hard to call. Germline V gives CDR1 WSHSY, CDR2 SAAADI. V dropped 6 bases and J dropped 8 bases, with 20 bases sitting between them. The CDR3 is 15 amino acids. The CDR3 DNA is TGCGCCAGCAGAGTCAATCTGGTGAGTTTGGATGAGCAGTTCTTC. Protein: CASRVNLVSLDEQFF.

This sequence joins TRBV3-1 (or the pseudogene TRBV3-2) and TRBJ2-5; D is perhaps TRBD2 (5 bases). The CDR3 totals 15 residues. Germline V gene lookup returns CDR1 LGHDT and CDR2 YNNKEL (reference sequence). V lost 6 bases and J lost 3, with 17 bases in between. CDR3 DNA sequence: TGTGCCAGCAGTCAACAGAACCTACTAGAAGAGACCCAGTACTTC. This encodes CASSQQNLLEETQYF.

V gene TRBV5-1 combines with J gene TRBJ2-3; 9 nucleotides agree with TRBD1. Germline lookup yields CDR1 SGHRS and CDR2 YFSETQ. This CDR3 region has 14 residues. J gave up 8 bases and V 3 bases, and 7 bases lay outside the gene matches. In DNA, the CDR3 is TGCGCCAGCAGCTCGACAGGGGGTGACGGTACGCAGTATTTT. The encoded protein is CASSSTGGDGTQYF. The variable domain in full, completed from reference TRBV5-1 and TRBJ2-3, reads KAGVTQTPRYLIKTRGQQVTLSCSPISGHRSVSWYQQTPGQGLQFLFEYFSETQRNKGNFPGRFSGRQFSNSRSEMNVSTLELGDSALYLCASSSTGGDGTQYFGPGTRLTVL.

The chain carries TRBV20-1 and TRBJ2-1; unclear D gene. The CDR3 is 13 residues long. The germline CDR1 and CDR2 sequences are DFQATT and SNEGSKA (reference sequence). The germline V and J ends were trimmed by 3 bases and 6 bases, with 12 bases remaining between them. As DNA, the CDR3 is TGCAGTGCTAGTCGAGTTATGATCAATGAGCAGTTCTTC. Its translation: CSASRVMINEQFF.

The rearrangement uses TRBV11-2 and TRBJ2-7, with TRBD2 matching 14 bases. The V gene's germline CDR1 is SGHAT and CDR2 FQNNGV. The V segment lost 5 bases and the J segment 7 bases; nucleotides outside the gene matches: 10. CDR3 size: 16 residues. The CDR3 region has the DNA TGTGCCAGCAGCACTTCGGGACTAGCGGGAGCGAGTGAGCAGTACTTC. Protein sequence: CASSTSGLAGASEQYF.

The chain links TRBV28 to TRBJ1-2, with TRBD1 identical over 7 bases. The CDR3 covers 15 residues. J gave up 3 bases and V 5 bases, and 9 bases lay outside the gene matches. Germline V gene sequence: CDR1 MDHEN, CDR2 SYDVKM. CDR3 protein: CASSAEGAADYGYTF. CDR3 nucleotide sequence: TGTGCCAGCAGTGCCGAGGGGGCTGCTGACTATGGCTACACCTTC.

The chain carries TRBV4-1 and TRBJ1-2; a possible D gene is TRBD1 (6 bases). V lost 6 bases and J lost 2, with 16 bases in between. This CDR3 contains 15 residues. Germline V lookup: CDR1 MGHRA, CDR2 YSYEKL. CDR3 nucleotides: TGCGCCAGCAGTGCAGGCACAGGGCAAAACTATGGCTACACCTTC. Its protein is CASSAGTGQNYGYTF.

This clone has a single count. Other nucleotide sequences in the sample specify the same CDR3. The V gene is TRBV5-1, the J gene TRBJ2-5; 8 bases are a match to TRBD1. Germline CDR1 reads SGHRS; CDR2 reads YFSETQ. Unmatched junction bases numbered 3, after V lost 3 bases and J lost 5 bases. The CDR3 sequence is 13 residues long. CDR3 amino acids: CASSSGQGETQYF. The CDR3 DNA is TGCGCCAGCAGCTCAGGACAGGGCGAGACCCAGTACTTC.

The V gene is TRBV28, the J gene TRBJ1-2; 7 bases match TRBD1. The junction had 6 bases not matched to a gene; V was cut back by 2 bases and J by 3 bases. Germline V gives CDR1 MDHEN, CDR2 SYDVKM. This CDR3 has 15 residues. The CDR3 DNA is TGTGCCAGCAGTTTAGTGCCAGGGGGTCACTATGGCTACACCTTC. Translating gives CASSLVPGGHYGYTF.

This chain uses TRBV28 with TRBJ1-5; D gene ambiguous. This CDR3 has 14 residues. In germline, CDR1 is MDHEN, CDR2 SYDVKM. V lost 4 bases and J lost 1, with 8 bases in between. The CDR3 is CASSSPGSNQPQHF. The DNA for the CDR3 is TGTGCCAGCAGTTCCCCAGGAAGCAATCAGCCCCAGCATTTT.

This chain joins TRBV30 and TRBJ1-1; tentatively, D is TRBD1 (5 bases). V shed 3 bases and J shed 6 bases, with 23 bases lying between them. Germline CDR1 is GTSNPN and CDR2 is SVGIG (reference sequence). This CDR3 region has 16 residues. The CDR3 reads CAWSTQVAGPGPEAFF. CDR3 sequence (DNA): TGTGCCTGGAGCACCCAGGTAGCGGGGCCCGGGCCTGAAGCTTTCTTT.

In this sample, this clone turned up once. The chain employs TRBV18 and TRBJ1-4; the match to TRBD1 covers 8 bases. The junction had 7 bases not matched to a gene; V was cut back by 3 bases and J by 7 bases. The CDR3 runs 15 residues. The germline CDR1 and CDR2 sequences are KGHSH and LQKENI. CDR3 residues: CASSPFAGQGEKLFF. Here the CDR3 DNA reads TGTGCCAGCTCACCTTTTGCCGGACAGGGTGAAAAACTGTTTTTT. The full variable domain, its missing parts supplied by reference TRBV18 and TRBJ1-4, is NAGVMQNPRHLVRRRGQEARLRCSPMKGHSHVYWYRQLPEEGLKFMVYLQKENIIDESGMPKERFSAEFPKEGPSILRIQQVVRGDSAAYFCASSPFAGQGEKLFFGSGTQLSVL.

This clone was counted once. V and J are TRBV6-1 and TRBJ2-1; D is possibly TRBD1 (5 bases). Trimming pared 2 bases from V and 13 bases from J, leaving 15 bases between. From germline, CDR1 is MNHNS and CDR2 SASEGT. The CDR3 is 13 amino acids. The CDR3 loop reads CASSELARAVQFF. The CDR3 bases are TGTGCCAGCAGTGAATTGGCCAGGGCTGTCCAGTTCTTC.

J is TRBJ2-7 and V is TRBV18; the D gene is possibly TRBD1 (6 bases). The CDR3 is 14 residues long. Germline V CDR1 and CDR2: KGHSH, LQKENI. Trimming stripped 3 bases from V and 5 bases from J, with 14 bases between. The CDR3 reads CASSPLDRNNEQYF. The CDR3 DNA reads as TGTGCCAGCTCACCGTTAGACAGGAATAACGAGCAGTACTTC.

This clone was seen only a few times. The chain has TRBV11-3 and TRBJ1-6, with D perhaps matching TRBD1 (5 bases). The germline CDR1 and CDR2 sequences are SGHNT and YENEEA. V was shortened by 4 bases and J by 9 bases, with 7 bases between the two germline ends. The CDR3 is 12 residues long. The DNA for the CDR3 is TGTGCCAGCAGCTACGGGGGTTCACCCCTCCACTTT. Translated, it gives CASSYGGSPLHF.

The chain carries TRBV7-8 and TRBJ2-1, with D tentatively TRBD2 (5 bases). CDR3 length: 13 amino acids. Germline V gene data show CDR1 as SGHVS and CDR2 as FQNEAQ. The V end was cut by 3 bases, the J end by 5 bases, with 8 bases between. CDR3 loop: CASSFTRNNEQFF. The CDR3 nucleotides read TGTGCCAGCAGCTTTACTAGGAACAATGAGCAGTTCTTC.

V and J are TRBV6-4 and TRBJ1-2; 7 bases line up with TRBD1. CDR1 and CDR2 (germline): MRHNA, SNTAGT. The V and J ends lost 2 bases and 8 bases, in that order; junction bases with no gene match: 5. There are 13 residues in the CDR3. CDR3 region: CASSDGDRAGYTF. The CDR3 nucleotides read TGTGCCAGCAGTGACGGAGACAGGGCGGGCTACACCTTC.

The chain links TRBV6-2 or TRBV6-3 to TRBJ2-1; 12 nucleotides agree with TRBD2. Unmatched junction bases numbered 12, after V lost 0 bases and J lost 3 bases. The CDR3 is 20 residues long. Germline CDR1 reads MNHEY; CDR2 reads SVGEGT. The CDR3 is CASSYSTAIGLAGNYNEQFF. CDR3 DNA: TGTGCCAGCAGTTACTCCACCGCTATCGGACTAGCGGGAAACTACAATGAGCAGTTCTTC.

This chain links TRBV19 with TRBJ2-3; 10 bases align to TRBD1. The CDR3 loop spans 16 amino acids. Germline V CDR1 and CDR2: LNHDA, SQIVND (reference sequence). Trimming removed 11 bases from V and 1 base from J; junction bases left unmatched: 12. This CDR3 reads CAARDRGIFGTDTQYF. The CDR3 DNA follows: TGTGCCGCCCGGGACAGGGGAATTTTCGGCACAGATACGCAGTATTTT.

This rearrangement joins TRBV12-3 or TRBV12-4 to TRBJ1-4; D is ambiguous. V lost 5 bases to trimming and J lost 8 bases, with 9 bases between them. This CDR3 region has 12 residues. The CDR3 spells CASSAQTEKLFF. The CDR3 coding sequence is TGTGCCAGCAGTGCCCAGACAGAAAAACTGTTTTTT.

V and J are TRBV5-8 and TRBJ1-3; TRBD1 matches at 8 bases. The CDR3 sequence is 13 residues long. V was clipped by 4 bases and J by 7 bases; unmatched bases: 4. Germline loops: CDR1 SGHTS, CDR2 YDEGEE. This CDR3 reads CASSRTGKNTIYF. The CDR3 region has the DNA TGTGCCAGCAGCCGGACAGGGAAGAACACCATATATTTT.

J is TRBJ1-6 and V is TRBV5-4; TRBD1 might be the D (5 bases). The CDR3 is made up of 13 amino acids. The ends were cut back, 6 bases at V and 10 bases at J, with 14 bases in the middle. Germline lookup yields CDR1 SGHNT and CDR2 YYREEE (reference sequence). CDR3 in amino acids: CASTLGEDSPLHF. The CDR3 DNA is TGTGCCAGCACCCTAGGGGAGGACTCACCCCTCCACTTT.

The chain links TRBV5-1 to TRBJ1-6; tentative D call: TRBD1 (6 bases). The V gene's germline CDR1 is SGHRS and CDR2 YFSETQ. V shed 1 base and J shed 7 bases, with 12 bases lying between them. The CDR3 extends over 15 amino acids. CDR3 sequence (DNA): TGCGCCAGCAGCTTGAATCCAGGGGTCAATTCACCCCTCCACTTT. Encoded protein: CASSLNPGVNSPLHF.

The chain combines TRBV3-1 (or the pseudogene TRBV3-2) with TRBJ2-7; the D gene is possibly TRBD2 (5 bases). V was cut by 3 bases and J by 5 bases, with 5 bases left in between. This CDR3 region has 11 residues. The V gene's germline CDR1 is LGHDT and CDR2 YNNKEL (reference sequence). This CDR3 is CASSQRDEQYF. As DNA, the CDR3 is TGTGCCAGCAGCCAGAGGGACGAGCAGTACTTC.

The rearrangement joins TRBV11-3 to TRBJ2-5; perhaps TRBD2 as D (6 bases). This CDR3 is built from 15 residues. Per the germline V gene, CDR1 is SGHNT and CDR2 is YENEEA. V lost 4 bases and J lost 2, with 14 bases in between. CDR3 loop: CASSSGLKLQETQYF. CDR3 in DNA: TGTGCCAGCAGCTCCGGACTAAAACTACAAGAGACCCAGTACTTC.

The chain is built from TRBV5-4 and TRBJ2-5; TRBD1 might be the D (6 bases). The CDR3 runs to 13 residues. The germline V and J ends were trimmed by 2 bases and 5 bases, with 10 bases remaining between them. Germline V gene sequence: CDR1 SGHNT, CDR2 YYREEE (reference sequence). The CDR3 bases are TGTGCCAGCAGCTTTGATAGGGGGGAGACCCAGTACTTC. Translated, it gives CASSFDRGETQYF.

The chain links TRBV5-1 to TRBJ2-1; the match to TRBD2 covers 14 bases. Germline V gives CDR1 SGHRS, CDR2 YFSETQ. This CDR3 spans 17 amino acids. Germline trimming cut 4 bases from V and 5 bases from J; bases unmatched to any gene: 8. CDR3 protein: CASSLRGLAGDNNEQFF. In nucleotides, the CDR3 is TGCGCCAGCAGCCTACGGGGACTAGCGGGGGATAACAATGAGCAGTTCTTC.

The chain employs TRBV16 and TRBJ1-3; D unresolved. V gave up 2 bases and J gave up 1 base, with 12 bases separating them. The length of the CDR3 is 16 residues. CDR1 and CDR2 from the germline V gene are KGHSY and FQNENV. In DNA form, the CDR3 reads TGTGCCAGCAGCCAAGAGAGGGCTGCGTCTGGAAACACCATATATTTT. Its translation is CASSQERAASGNTIYF.